The 28 T cell receptor beta chains listed next were all sequenced from one sample in a study of human T cells and chemical hapten exposure. TCRdb used MiXCR to reprocess the RACE reads, holding one entry per CDR3 protein. The sample includes some 350,000 distinct CDR3 sequences, around 7% seen only once; the top ten take 8% to 9%. Described time point: patch test 1, 2 weeks after DPC sensitization. Treatment denoted: therapeutic diphenylcyclopropenone sensitization with weekly scalp DPC. This specimen consisted of whole blood, obtained in connection with sensitization to the hapten diphenylcyclopropenone (DPC). The receptors derive from a woman under 30 with alopecia areata. Some clones in this sample may be carry-over from other donors' samples.

This clonotype was seen repeatedly, ten times or more. The chain has TRBV6-6 and TRBJ2-7; TRBD2 matches at 11 bases. This CDR3 is built from 15 residues. Trimming cost V 0 bases and J 7 bases; bases outside gene matches: 5. Germline CDR1 is MNHNY and CDR2 is SVGAGI (reference sequence). CDR3 nucleotide sequence: TGTGCCAGCAGTTACTCGCTAGCGGGGGGTAAAGAGCAGTACTTC. Translation: CASSYSLAGGKEQYF.

This clonotype was seen a handful of times. The chain has TRBV5-5 and TRBJ2-1, with D possibly matching TRBD2 (5 bases). V lost 2 bases and J lost 10, with 10 bases in between. The CDR3 is made up of 12 amino acids. The germline V gene has CDR1 SGHKS and CDR2 YYEKEE (reference sequence). The CDR3 DNA reads TGTGCCAGCAGCTTTGGTCCGGGGGAGCAGTTCTTC. Its translation is CASSFGPGEQFF.

This clonotype occurred a few times. This rearrangement joins TRBV7-2 to TRBJ2-7, with TRBD2 matching 7 bases. J gave up 6 bases and V 6 bases, and 11 bases lay outside the gene matches. CDR3 length: 14 residues. CDR1 SGHTA and CDR2 FQGNSA come from the germline V gene. CDR3 sequence reads: CASRDEGLVGEQYF. For the CDR3, the DNA is TGTGCCAGCAGGGACGAAGGACTAGTCGGCGAGCAGTACTTC.

This clonotype was counted many times. The chain employs TRBV6-5 and TRBJ1-2, with no clear D. Germline V gene data show CDR1 as MNHEY and CDR2 as SVGAGI. This CDR3 contains 15 residues. Trimming shortened V by 7 bases and J by 8 bases, and 23 bases separated the two germline ends. In DNA, the CDR3 is TGTGCCAGCACTCGATCCGTGGAAACCCTTGTGGGCTACACCTTC. This translates into CASTRSVETLVGYTF.

The chain combines TRBV3-1 with TRBJ1-4; D not resolved. The V gene's germline CDR1 is LGHDT and CDR2 YNNKEL (reference sequence). This CDR3 is 14 amino acids long. V was cut by 1 base and J by 4 bases, with 7 bases left in between. Written as DNA, the CDR3 is TGTGCCAGCAGCCAAGCCAGGATTAATGAAAAACTGTTTTTT. Its protein is CASSQARINEKLFF.

This clonotype was found a few times. J is TRBJ2-7 and V is TRBV20-1; D may match TRBD1 or TRBD2 (6 bases each). This CDR3 region has 11 residues. Germline CDR1 reads DFQATT; CDR2 reads SNEGSKA (reference sequence). Trimming took off 8 bases at V and 7 bases at J, with 15 bases between the two ends. CDR3 in DNA: TGCAGTTTTCCGGGGGCGAATGAGCAGTACTTC. Translating it yields CSFPGANEQYF.

This clonotype was seen many times. V gene TRBV4-1 combines with J gene TRBJ2-6, with 8 bases aligning to TRBD1. This CDR3 region has 18 residues. The germline gives CDR1 MGHRA, CDR2 YSYEKL. With V trimmed by 5 bases and J by 3 bases, 12 bases remained unmatched. The CDR3 loop reads CASSTHRTGKSGANVLTF. CDR3 bases: TGCGCCAGCAGCACACACCGGACAGGGAAGAGTGGGGCCAACGTCCTGACTTTC.

This sequence joins TRBV6-5 and TRBJ2-3; the D gene is possibly TRBD1 (5 bases). The V gene lost 0 bases and the J gene lost 6 bases, with 13 bases spanning the gap. The CDR3 totals 15 residues. Germline CDR1 and CDR2: MNHEY and SVGAGI. This chain's CDR3 is CASSYSRQGGDTQYF. CDR3 in DNA: TGTGCCAGCAGTTACTCGAGGCAGGGTGGGGATACGCAGTATTTT.

The table lists this clonotype with a few counts. The chain joins TRBV10-3 to TRBJ2-5; maybe TRBD2 (5 bases). Trimming removed 8 bases at V and 4 bases at J, with 11 bases between. Per germline, CDR1 ENHRY and CDR2 SYGVKD. The CDR3 extends over 12 amino acids. CDR3: CAIRSGVETQYF. The CDR3 bases are TGTGCCATCCGTTCCGGGGTAGAGACCCAGTACTTC.

This clonotype has only a few counts. The chain carries TRBV20-1 and TRBJ2-3, with 8 bases identical to TRBD2. This CDR3 is built from 17 residues. V was clipped by 0 bases and J by 4 bases; unmatched bases: 12. Per the germline V gene, CDR1 is DFQATT and CDR2 is SNEGSKA (reference sequence). CDR3 DNA: TGCAGTGCTAGAGATCCAGGGCTAGCGGGCCACCCAGATACGCAGTATTTT. It codes for CSARDPGLAGHPDTQYF.

In this sample, this clonotype turned up many times. This CDR3 reads CASSSPGTDTQYF. The CDR3 bases are TGTGCCAGCAGTTCTCCAGGCACAGATACGCAGTATTTT. The chain couples TRBV28 to TRBJ2-3; D remains unclear. V gave up 4 bases and J gave up 1 base, with 6 bases separating them. CDR1 and CDR2 from the germline V gene are MDHEN and SYDVKM. The CDR3 is 13 residues long.

This clonotype has a handful of counts. The chain combines TRBV7-8 with TRBJ1-1; the D gene is possibly TRBD1 (6 bases). V was clipped by 4 bases and J by 6 bases, with 18 bases between them. This CDR3 has 15 residues. The germline CDR1 and CDR2 sequences are SGHVS and FQNEAQ. The CDR3: CASSSSQQGNAEAFF. CDR3 in DNA: TGTGCCAGCAGCTCCTCACAACAGGGCAACGCTGAAGCTTTCTTT. The full variable domain, its missing parts supplied by reference TRBV7-8 and TRBJ1-1, is GAGVSQSPRYKVAKRGQDVALRCDPISGHVSLFWYQQALGQGPEFLTYFQNEAQLDKSGLPSDRFFAERPEGSVSTLKIQRTQQEDSAVYLCASSSSQQGNAEAFFGQGTRLTVV.

This clonotype has a count of ten or more. In DNA form, the CDR3 reads TGTGCCAGCAGCTCTCTAGCGGGGGGGCGATCCGGGGAGCTGTTTTTT. Translation gives CASSSLAGGRSGELFF. This rearrangement joins TRBV7-2 to TRBJ2-2, with 12 bases matching TRBD2. V dropped 4 bases and J dropped 6; count of bases not matched to a gene: 6. The CDR3 runs 16 residues. Germline assignment: CDR1 SGHTA and CDR2 FQGNSA. Full variable domain (rest looked up from reference TRBV7-2 and TRBJ2-2): GAGVSQSPSNKVTEKGKDVELRCDPISGHTALYWYRQSLGQGLEFLIYFQGNSAPDKSGLPSDRFSAERTGGSVSTLTIQRTQQEDSAVYLCASSSLAGGRSGELFFGEGSRLTVL.

The V and J genes are TRBV2 and TRBJ1-4; no firm D call. The CDR3 has 15 amino acids. The V end lost 6 bases, the J end lost 0 bases, and 11 bases lay between the germline ends. In germline, CDR1 is SNHLY, CDR2 FYNNEI. The CDR3 DNA sequence: TGTGCCAGCAGCGGGCCCGGAGCAACTAATGAAAAACTGTTTTTT. The encoded protein is CASSGPGATNEKLFF.

This clonotype came up many times. CDR3 in DNA: TGCGCCAGCAGCCAAGATGGGGGGGCGAGCACTGAAGCTTTCTTT. It codes for CASSQDGGASTEAFF. The J gene is TRBJ1-1, the V gene TRBV4-3, with a tentative D call TRBD1 (6 bases). V was clipped by 0 bases and J by 4 bases, with 12 bases between them. Germline CDR1 reads LGHNA; CDR2 reads YSLEER. CDR3 length equals 15 residues.

V gene TRBV4-3 combines with J gene TRBJ2-1; D could derive from TRBD1 or TRBD2 (6 bases each). The CDR3 has 17 amino acids. From germline, CDR1 is LGHNA and CDR2 YSLEER. V lost 3 bases and J lost 0, with 15 bases in between. CDR3 protein: CASSQGLRGASYNEQFF. CDR3 bases: TGCGCCAGCAGCCAGGGGTTGAGGGGGGCCTCCTACAATGAGCAGTTCTTC.

There are a few counts of this clonotype. V usage is TRBV6-2 or TRBV6-3 and J usage is TRBJ1-3; D not resolved. Germline V CDR1 and CDR2: MNHEY, SVGEGT. V lost 5 bases and J lost 2, with 7 bases in between. The CDR3 sequence is 13 residues long. The CDR3 reads CASSLDPGNTIYF. The CDR3 bases are TGTGCCAGCAGTCTAGATCCTGGAAACACCATATATTTT.

This clonotype was picked up many times. V is TRBV29-1 and J is TRBJ1-4, with D maybe TRBD1 (6 bases). Trimming removed 0 bases at V and 10 bases at J, with 18 bases between. The V gene's germline CDR1 is SQVTM and CDR2 ANQGSEA. The CDR3 runs 15 residues. CDR3 protein: CSVEDQSQGRRKLFF. As DNA, the CDR3 is TGCAGCGTTGAAGATCAAAGTCAGGGGCGGAGAAAACTGTTTTTT.

There are many counts of this clonotype. J is TRBJ2-7 and V is TRBV28; TRBD1 matches at 7 bases. The CDR3 contains 14 residues. CDR1 and CDR2 from the germline V gene are MDHEN and SYDVKM. Trimming at V came to 4 bases and at J to 5 bases, leaving 8 bases not matched to a gene. DNA of the CDR3: TGTGCCAGCAGTTCGACAGGGAGAGCCGACGAGCAGTACTTC. Protein sequence: CASSSTGRADEQYF.

This clonotype has a handful of counts. The chain joins TRBV20-1 to TRBJ2-3; 7 nucleotides match TRBD2. The ends lost 4 bases at V and 2 bases at J; junction bases unmatched: 3. Germline lookup yields CDR1 DFQATT and CDR2 SNEGSKA (reference sequence). The CDR3 has 13 amino acids. Here the CDR3 reads CSANAGVTDTQYF. CDR3 bases: TGCAGTGCTAATGCGGGGGTCACAGATACGCAGTATTTT.

The CDR3 bases are TGTGCCAGCAGCTCGAACAGGGGTCTCGACTATGGCTACACCTTC. This gives the protein CASSSNRGLDYGYTF. This chain connects TRBV7-6 to TRBJ1-2; 7 bases are shared with TRBD1. CDR1 and CDR2 from the germline V gene are SGHVS and FNYEAQ. The CDR3 sequence is 15 residues long. V lost 4 bases, J lost 3 bases, and 8 bases stayed unmatched. Full variable domain (missing parts from reference TRBV7-6 and TRBJ1-2): GAGVSQSPRYKVTKRGQDVALRCDPISGHVSLYWYRQALGQGPEFLTYFNYEAQQDKSGLPNDRFSAERPEGSISTLTIQRTEQRDSAMYRCASSSNRGLDYGYTFGSGTRLTVV.

The chain uses TRBV29-1 and TRBJ2-7; D may be TRBD1 (6 bases). Germline V lookup: CDR1 SQVTM, CDR2 ANQGSEA. V lost 4 bases and J 0 bases, leaving 10 bases between the germline ends. CDR3 size: 13 residues. CDR3 residues: CSVVPDSSYEQYF. CDR3 coding DNA: TGCAGCGTTGTTCCGGACAGCTCCTACGAGCAGTACTTC.

This clonotype was recorded at least ten times. This chain uses TRBV6-5 with TRBJ2-4; 12 positions match TRBD1. CDR3 size: 12 residues. The V and J ends lost 5 bases and 11 bases, in that order; junction bases with no gene match: 1. CDR1 and CDR2 (germline): MNHEY, SVGAGI. The CDR3 sequence is CASSGTGGFQYF. The CDR3 DNA sequence: TGTGCCAGCAGTGGGACAGGGGGCTTTCAGTACTTC.

This clonotype has a count of ten or more. This rearrangement joins TRBV28 to TRBJ2-7; D may be TRBD1 (6 bases). Between the trimmed V and J ends, which lost 5 bases and 0 bases, there was a span of 23 bases. The CDR3 runs 18 residues. Germline V gene lookup returns CDR1 MDHEN and CDR2 SYDVKM. CDR3 region: CASSAPRDTPGSSYEQYF. The CDR3, as DNA: TGTGCCAGCAGTGCCCCCCGGGACACCCCTGGAAGCTCCTACGAGCAGTACTTC.

This clonotype was seen only a few times. The chain couples TRBV6-5 to TRBJ2-7; TRBD1 matches at 11 bases. V lost 4 bases and J lost 1; bases outside the gene matches: 3. Germline values: CDR1 MNHEY, CDR2 SVGAGI. There are 15 residues in the CDR3. In DNA, the CDR3 is TGTGCCAGCAGTTCACGGGACAGGGGGTCCTACGAGCAGTACTTC. Translation gives CASSSRDRGSYEQYF.

The chain couples TRBV2 to TRBJ2-6; the D is unclear. Germline V gene data show CDR1 as SNHLY and CDR2 as FYNNEI. Trimming cost V 4 bases and J 4 bases, with 5 bases left between them. The CDR3 sequence is 13 residues long. CDR3 bases: TGTGCCAGCAGTGTAGGAGGGGCCAACGTCCTGACTTTC. It is translated as CASSVGGANVLTF. The full variable domain, rest sourced from reference TRBV2 and TRBJ2-6, is EPEVTQTPSHQVTQMGQEVILRCVPISNHLYFYWYRQILGQKVEFLVSFYNNEISEKSEIFDDQFSVERPDGSNFTLKIRSTKLEDSAMYFCASSVGGANVLTFGAGSRLTVL.

Only a few counts were recorded for this clonotype. The chain joins TRBV12-3 or TRBV12-4 to TRBJ2-7; D is tentatively TRBD1 or TRBD2 (5 bases each). This CDR3 comprises 14 residues. V was shortened by 2 bases and J by 2 bases, with 10 bases between the two germline ends. For the CDR3, the DNA is TGTGCCAGCAGTTTATCGGGGACCACCTACGAGCAGTACTTC. This sequence encodes CASSLSGTTYEQYF.

This clonotype was picked up a small number of times. The chain links TRBV6-5 to TRBJ2-2, with D perhaps TRBD1 or TRBD2 (6 bases each). V was shortened by 7 bases and J by 7 bases, with 25 bases between the two germline ends. Germline V gene data show CDR1 as MNHEY and CDR2 as SVGAGI. The CDR3 runs to 17 residues. As DNA, the CDR3 is TGTGCCAGCATCCCAAGGGGGTACGGGGGCGCGGACGGGGAGCTGTTTTTT. Translating it yields CASIPRGYGGADGELFF.